This T cell receptor beta chain came from a study of T cells in tumors after PD-1 blockade. Study-wide points: Blood contained about 40% of the tumor's TCR clonotypes.

Points on this clone: The antigen is unknown.

The CDR3 spans 15 residues. The germline V and J ends were trimmed by 8 bases and 3 bases, with 19 bases remaining between them. Measured with immunoSEQ multiplex PCR; TCRdb has only the in-frame clones, and not every one. This table has 1,600 or so clones, roughly 80% appearing once. Input was 616 ng to 6,004 ng of genomic DNA from tumor or blood. The sequences come from tumor tissue, collected after anti-PD-1 treatment. The sequence derives from a human donor with basal cell carcinoma. The chain combines TRBV5-3 with TRBJ2-3, with D perhaps assigned TRBD1 or TRBD2 (5 bases each). TRBV5-3 is reported as an ORF; its role is uncertain. DNA of the CDR3: TGTGCCAGGAGACAGATTTGGATAGCGACAGATACGCAGTATTTT. Its protein product is CARRQIWIATDTQYF.